This T cell receptor (beta chain) was profiled in a study of cytomegalovirus exposure and HLA in healthy donors. Study outcomes and limitations: Sequence variants that were highly shared formed a cluster that was likely a sequencing artifact.

Germline V lookup: CDR1 LNHDA, CDR2 SQIVND (reference sequence). J was trimmed by 7 bases and V by 3 bases; bases with no gene match: 9. This CDR3 is 16 amino acids long. The PCR employed 60 Vbeta primers together with 13 Jbeta primers. Here immunoSEQ multiplex PCR was the method, and the copy in TCRdb shows in-frame clones only, minus some. The table has over 100,000 clones, 70% to 75% seen once. Points on this clone: Its antigen is not known.

The sequenced sample consisted of PBMCs. V gene TRBV19 combines with J gene TRBJ2-1; 10 nucleotides align to TRBD1. This clonotype was obtained from a male donor in good health and CMV-seronegative. CDR3: CASSIRTGGMYNEQFF. The CDR3, as DNA: TGTGCCAGTAGTATTCGGACAGGGGGTATGTATAATGAGCAGTTCTTC.